A selection of T cell receptor beta chains follows, all from one sample in a study of cytomegalovirus exposure and HLA in healthy donors. Some clones are missing from TCRdb's copy, which holds only in-frame ones; the method was immunoSEQ multiplex PCR. The sample carries around 150,000 clones, around 80% recorded once. Sequencing used PBMCs. The receptors shown here come from a woman between 25 and 40 years old in good health and CMV-seropositive. Each CDR3 is given with its conserved first and last residue. Each record gives: V gene, clone size, D gene, J gene, CDR3 protein, CDR3 DNA. A D gene is named only where the DNA matches it firmly. Clone size is not always given. Where it is, it says once, few, many or a class for expanded clones.

v_gene: TRBV5-1; abundance: .; d_gene: .; j_gene: TRBJ2-6; CDR3aa: CASSIAPAAGANVLTF; CDR3nt: TGCGCCAGCAGCATCGCCCCCGCGGCAGGGGCCAACGTCCTGACTTTC
v_gene: TRBV7-2; abundance: .; d_gene: .; j_gene: TRBJ2-5; CDR3aa: CASSPLSRDFQETQYF; CDR3nt: TGTGCCAGCAGCCCCCTCAGCCGGGACTTCCAAGAGACCCAGTACTTC
v_gene: TRBV29-1; abundance: once; d_gene: .; j_gene: TRBJ2-3; CDR3aa: CSVDSGSDTQYF; CDR3nt: TGCAGCGTTGATAGCGGTTCAGATACGCAGTATTTT
v_gene: TRBV6-6; abundance: .; d_gene: .; j_gene: TRBJ2-3; CDR3aa: CASTRGTDTQYF; CDR3nt: TGTGCCAGCACCCGGGGCACAGATACGCAGTATTTT
v_gene: TRBV7-6; abundance: few; d_gene: .; j_gene: TRBJ2-1; CDR3aa: CATDRLLFNEQFF; CDR3nt: TGTGCCACCGACAGGCTCCTCTTCAATGAGCAGTTCTTC
v_gene: TRBV6-5; abundance: .; d_gene: TRBD2; j_gene: TRBJ2-2; CDR3aa: CASTRGRGYGELFF; CDR3nt: TGTGCCAGCACCCGAGGGCGGGGGTACGGGGAGCTGTTTTTT
v_gene: TRBV9; abundance: .; d_gene: TRBD1; j_gene: TRBJ2-2; CDR3aa: CASSVGQGDGELFF; CDR3nt: TGTGCCAGCAGCGTGGGACAGGGGGACGGGGAGCTGTTTTTT
v_gene: TRBV30; abundance: .; d_gene: .; j_gene: TRBJ2-3; CDR3aa: CAWSRGTYTQYF; CDR3nt: TGTGCCTGGAGTAGAGGCACCTATACGCAGTATTTT
v_gene: TRBV29-1; abundance: once; d_gene: TRBD1; j_gene: TRBJ2-3; CDR3aa: CSGGRTGHGTDTQYF; CDR3nt: TGCAGCGGGGGAAGGACAGGGCATGGGACAGATACGCAGTATTTT
v_gene: TRBV4-2; abundance: .; d_gene: .; j_gene: TRBJ2-7; CDR3aa: CASSHGYSRIYEQYF; CDR3nt: TGTGCCAGCAGCCACGGATATTCCAGGATCTACGAGCAGTACTTC
v_gene: TRBV30; abundance: .; d_gene: .; j_gene: TRBJ2-3; CDR3aa: CAWSVEQGRWTDTQYF; CDR3nt: TGTGCCTGGAGTGTGGAACAGGGAAGGTGGACAGATACGCAGTATTTT
v_gene: TRBV11-1; abundance: .; d_gene: .; j_gene: TRBJ2-5; CDR3aa: CASSLGGGETQYF; CDR3nt: TGTGCCAGCAGCTTAGGAGGGGGAGAGACCCAGTACTTC
v_gene: TRBV27; abundance: once; d_gene: .; j_gene: TRBJ1-1; CDR3aa: CASSLYRETEAFF; CDR3nt: TGTGCCAGCAGTTTATACAGGGAAACTGAAGCTTTCTTT
v_gene: TRBV7-9; abundance: .; d_gene: .; j_gene: TRBJ1-6; CDR3aa: CASSFVVDNSPLHF; CDR3nt: TGTGCCAGCAGCTTCGTAGTGGATAATTCACCCCTCCACTTT
v_gene: TRBV5-6; abundance: .; d_gene: .; j_gene: TRBJ1-1; CDR3aa: CASIQIRGSTENTEAFF; CDR3nt: TGTGCCAGCATCCAGATTAGGGGTTCTACCGAGAACACTGAAGCTTTCTTT
v_gene: TRBV6-6; abundance: .; d_gene: TRBD1; j_gene: TRBJ2-2; CDR3aa: CASSTRQGVTGELFF; CDR3nt: TGTGCCAGCAGTACCAGACAGGGGGTCACCGGGGAGCTGTTTTTT
v_gene: TRBV7-2; abundance: .; d_gene: .; j_gene: TRBJ1-1; CDR3aa: CASSTRSTEAFF; CDR3nt: TGTGCCAGCAGCACCCGGAGCACTGAAGCTTTCTTT
v_gene: TRBV19; abundance: .; d_gene: .; j_gene: TRBJ1-5; CDR3aa: CASSVTGPLSNQPQHF; CDR3nt: TGTGCCAGTAGTGTTACAGGGCCCCTGAGCAATCAGCCCCAGCATTTT
v_gene: TRBV13; abundance: .; d_gene: TRBD1; j_gene: TRBJ1-1; CDR3aa: CASSLGRQGQNTEAFF; CDR3nt: TGTGCCAGCAGCTTAGGTCGACAGGGGCAGAACACTGAAGCTTTCTTT
v_gene: TRBV10-3; abundance: .; d_gene: TRBD1; j_gene: TRBJ1-5; CDR3aa: CAITAGGNQPQHF; CDR3nt: TGTGCCATCACCGCAGGGGGAAATCAGCCCCAGCATTTT
v_gene: TRBV19; abundance: once; d_gene: TRBD2; j_gene: TRBJ2-2; CDR3aa: CASSQPGLAGGTNTGELFF; CDR3nt: TGTGCCAGTAGTCAACCGGGACTAGCGGGGGGAACGAACACCGGGGAGCTGTTTTTT
v_gene: TRBV6-1; abundance: few; d_gene: .; j_gene: TRBJ2-3; CDR3aa: CASSAKRRLSSTDTQYF; CDR3nt: TGTGCCAGCAGTGCGAAGCGTAGACTCTCTAGCACAGATACGCAGTATTTT